This T cell receptor beta chain came from a study of T cell repertoires in cytomegalovirus infection. This CDR3 region has 15 residues. V lost 5 bases, J lost 7 bases, and 6 bases stayed unmatched. CDR1 SGHVS and CDR2 FNYEAQ come from the germline V gene. TCRdb processed the reads anew with MiXCR; each CDR3 protein has one entry. The repertoire has some 350,000 distinct CDR3 sequences, just under 35% of them found once; the top ten carry approximately 13%. Turning to this clonotype: Its antigen is undetermined.

The study's findings and limits: The ex vivo response was dominated by HLA-C-restricted CMV-specific TCR beta clonotypes.

The sequences come from cultured PBMCs, collected from culture after CMV antigen stimulation. This chain uses TRBV7-6 with TRBJ1-6, with 9 bases that match TRBD1. The sequence came from a human donor in good health (CMV status not recorded). Some clones in this sample may be carry-over from other donors' samples. CDR3 region: CASSPRQGVNSPLHF. As DNA, the CDR3 is TGTGCCAGCAGCCCCCGACAGGGGGTGAATTCACCCCTCCACTTT.